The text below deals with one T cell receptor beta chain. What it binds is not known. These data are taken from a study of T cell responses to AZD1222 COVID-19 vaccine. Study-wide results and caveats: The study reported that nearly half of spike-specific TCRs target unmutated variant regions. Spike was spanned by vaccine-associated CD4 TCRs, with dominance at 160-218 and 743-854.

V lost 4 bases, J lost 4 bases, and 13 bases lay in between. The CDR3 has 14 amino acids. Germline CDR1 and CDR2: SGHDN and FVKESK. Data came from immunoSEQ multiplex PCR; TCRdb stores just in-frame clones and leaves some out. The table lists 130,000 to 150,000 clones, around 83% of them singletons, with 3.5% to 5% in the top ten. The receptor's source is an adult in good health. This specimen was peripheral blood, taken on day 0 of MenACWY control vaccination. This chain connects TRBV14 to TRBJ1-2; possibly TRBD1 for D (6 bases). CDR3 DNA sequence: TGTGCCAGCAGCCTTGGCAGGGGTATCTATGGCTACACCTTC. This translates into CASSLGRGIYGYTF.